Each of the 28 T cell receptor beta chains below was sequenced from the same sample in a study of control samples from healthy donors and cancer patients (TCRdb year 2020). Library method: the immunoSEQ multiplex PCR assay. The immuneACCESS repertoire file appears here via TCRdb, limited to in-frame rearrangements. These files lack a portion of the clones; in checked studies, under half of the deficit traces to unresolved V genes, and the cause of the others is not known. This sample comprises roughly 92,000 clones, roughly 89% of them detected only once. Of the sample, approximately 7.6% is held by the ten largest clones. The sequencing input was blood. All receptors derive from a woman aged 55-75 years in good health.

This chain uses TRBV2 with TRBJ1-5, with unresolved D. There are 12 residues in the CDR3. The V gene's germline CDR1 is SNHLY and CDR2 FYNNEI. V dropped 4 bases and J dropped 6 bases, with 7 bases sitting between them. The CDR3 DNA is TGTGCCAGCAGTGTATCACTTCAGCCCCAGCATTTT. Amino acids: CASSVSLQPQHF.

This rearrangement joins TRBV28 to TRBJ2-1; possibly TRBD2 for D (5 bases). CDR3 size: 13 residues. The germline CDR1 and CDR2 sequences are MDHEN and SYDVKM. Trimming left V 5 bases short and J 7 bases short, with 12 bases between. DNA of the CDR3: TGTGCCAGCAGTCTTATTCGACTAAATGAGCAGTTCTTC. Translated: CASSLIRLNEQFF.

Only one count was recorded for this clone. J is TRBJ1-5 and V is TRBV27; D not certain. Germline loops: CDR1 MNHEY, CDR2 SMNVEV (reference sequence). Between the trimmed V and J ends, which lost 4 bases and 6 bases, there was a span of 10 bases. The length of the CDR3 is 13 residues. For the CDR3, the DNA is TGTGCCAGCAGTTGGGCGGGTGGTCAGCCCCAGCATTTT. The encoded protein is CASSWAGGQPQHF.

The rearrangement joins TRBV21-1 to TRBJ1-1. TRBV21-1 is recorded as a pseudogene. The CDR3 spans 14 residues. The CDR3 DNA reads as TGTGCCAGCAGCAAAGTCCAGGGGGGGACTGAAGCTTTCTTT. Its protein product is CASSKVQGGTEAFF.

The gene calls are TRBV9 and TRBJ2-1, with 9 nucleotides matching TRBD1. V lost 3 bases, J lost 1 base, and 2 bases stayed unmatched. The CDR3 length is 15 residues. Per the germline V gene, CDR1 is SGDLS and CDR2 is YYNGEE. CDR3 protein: CASSEQGASYNEQFF. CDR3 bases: TGTGCCAGCAGCGAACAGGGGGCTTCCTACAATGAGCAGTTCTTC.

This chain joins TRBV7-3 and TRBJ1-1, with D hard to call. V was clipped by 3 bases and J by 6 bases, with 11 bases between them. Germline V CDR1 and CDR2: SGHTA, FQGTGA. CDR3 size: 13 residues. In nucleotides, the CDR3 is TGTGCCAGCAGCTTTGCGAATAGGGCTGAAGCTTTCTTT. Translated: CASSFANRAEAFF.

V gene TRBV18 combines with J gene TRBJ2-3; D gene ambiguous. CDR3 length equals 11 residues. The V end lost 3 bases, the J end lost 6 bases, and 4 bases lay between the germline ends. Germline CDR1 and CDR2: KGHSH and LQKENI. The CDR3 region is CASSPLDTQYF. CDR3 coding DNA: TGTGCCAGCTCACCTCTGGATACGCAGTATTTT.

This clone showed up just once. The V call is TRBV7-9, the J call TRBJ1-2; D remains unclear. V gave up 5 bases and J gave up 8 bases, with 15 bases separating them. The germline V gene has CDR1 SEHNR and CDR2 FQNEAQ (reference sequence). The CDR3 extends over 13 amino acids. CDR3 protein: CASSVGGGLGYTF. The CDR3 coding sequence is TGTGCCAGCAGCGTTGGTGGAGGGTTAGGCTACACCTTC. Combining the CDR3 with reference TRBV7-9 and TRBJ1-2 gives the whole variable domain DTGVSQNPRHKITKRGQNVTFRCDPISEHNRLYWYRQTLGQGPEFLTYFQNEAQLEKSRLLSDRFSAERPKGSFSTLEIQRTEQGDSAMYLCASSVGGGLGYTFGSGTRLTVV.

DNA for the CDR3: TGCGCCAGCAGCCGCAGAATGGACACCGGGGAGCTGTTTTTT. Translated, it gives CASSRRMDTGELFF. This chain links TRBV4-1 with TRBJ2-2; D is unresolved. Germline V lookup: CDR1 MGHRA, CDR2 YSYEKL. This CDR3 has 14 residues. Trimming left V 4 bases short and J 3 bases short, with 9 bases between.

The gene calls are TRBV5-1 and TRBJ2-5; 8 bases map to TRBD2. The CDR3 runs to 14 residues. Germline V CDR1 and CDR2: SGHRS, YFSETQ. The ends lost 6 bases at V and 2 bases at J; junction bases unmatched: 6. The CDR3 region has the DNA TGCGCCAGCAAGTATTTAGCGGGGCAAGAGACCCAGTACTTC. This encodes CASKYLAGQETQYF.

This CDR3 is CATSDSTGGNTEAFF. For the CDR3, the DNA is TGTGCCACCAGTGATTCGACAGGGGGGAACACTGAAGCTTTCTTT. The J gene is TRBJ1-1, the V gene TRBV24-1, with 9 nucleotides matching TRBD1. Germline CDR1 and CDR2: KGHDR and SFDVKD. J was trimmed by 1 base and V by 2 bases; bases with no gene match: 1. The CDR3 covers 15 residues.

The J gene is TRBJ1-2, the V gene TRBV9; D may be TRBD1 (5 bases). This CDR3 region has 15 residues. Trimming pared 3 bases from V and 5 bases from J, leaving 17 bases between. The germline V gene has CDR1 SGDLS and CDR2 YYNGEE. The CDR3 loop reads CASSASSGTYYGYTF. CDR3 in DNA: TGTGCCAGCAGCGCCTCCTCCGGGACGTATTATGGCTACACCTTC.

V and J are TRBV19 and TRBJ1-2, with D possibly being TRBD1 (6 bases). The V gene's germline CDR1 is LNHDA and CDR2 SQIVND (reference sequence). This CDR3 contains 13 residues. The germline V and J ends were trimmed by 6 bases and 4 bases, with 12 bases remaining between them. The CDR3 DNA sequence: TGTGCCAGTAGAGCAACAGGGACCTATGGCTACACCTTC. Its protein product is CASRATGTYGYTF.

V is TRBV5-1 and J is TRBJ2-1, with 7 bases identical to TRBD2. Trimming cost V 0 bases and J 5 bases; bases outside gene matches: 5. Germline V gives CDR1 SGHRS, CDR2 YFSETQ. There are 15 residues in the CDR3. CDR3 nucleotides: TGCGCCAGCAGCTTGGCGGGGGGTTCCCACAATGAGCAGTTCTTC. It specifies CASSLAGGSHNEQFF. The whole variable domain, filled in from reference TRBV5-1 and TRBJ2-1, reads KAGVTQTPRYLIKTRGQQVTLSCSPISGHRSVSWYQQTPGQGLQFLFEYFSETQRNKGNFPGRFSGRQFSNSRSEMNVSTLELGDSALYLCASSLAGGSHNEQFFGPGTRLTVL.

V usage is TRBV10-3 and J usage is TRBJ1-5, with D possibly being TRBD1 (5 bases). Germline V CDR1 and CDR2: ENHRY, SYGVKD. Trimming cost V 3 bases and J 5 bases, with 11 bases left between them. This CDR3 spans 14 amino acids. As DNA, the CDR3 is TGTGCCATCAGTGATAAGGGAGGGGATCAGCCCCAGCATTTT. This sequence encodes CAISDKGGDQPQHF.

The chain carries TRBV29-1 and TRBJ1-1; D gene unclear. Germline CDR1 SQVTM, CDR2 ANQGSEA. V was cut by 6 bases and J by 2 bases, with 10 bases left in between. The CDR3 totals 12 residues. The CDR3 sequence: CSVASSNTEAFF. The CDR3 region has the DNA TGCAGCGTCGCAAGTTCAAACACTGAAGCTTTCTTT. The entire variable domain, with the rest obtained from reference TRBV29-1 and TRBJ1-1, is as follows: SAVISQKPSRDICQRGTSLTIQCQVDSQVTMMFWYRQQPGQSLTLIATANQGSEATYESGFVIDKFPISRPNLTFSTLTVSNMSPEDSSIYLCSVASSNTEAFFGQGTRLTVV.

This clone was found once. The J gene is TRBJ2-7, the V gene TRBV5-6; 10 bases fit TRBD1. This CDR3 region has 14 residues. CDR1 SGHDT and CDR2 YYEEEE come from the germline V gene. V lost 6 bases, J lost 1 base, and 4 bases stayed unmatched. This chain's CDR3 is CASTPGQGSYEQYF. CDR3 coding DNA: TGTGCCAGCACCCCGGGACAGGGGTCCTACGAGCAGTACTTC.

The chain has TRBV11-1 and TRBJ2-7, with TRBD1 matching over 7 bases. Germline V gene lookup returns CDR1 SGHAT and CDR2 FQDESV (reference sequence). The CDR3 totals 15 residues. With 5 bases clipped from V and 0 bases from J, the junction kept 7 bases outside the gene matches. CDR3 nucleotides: TGTGCCAGCAGCGACCGGACAGGTTACTCCTACGAGCAGTACTTC. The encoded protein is CASSDRTGYSYEQYF.

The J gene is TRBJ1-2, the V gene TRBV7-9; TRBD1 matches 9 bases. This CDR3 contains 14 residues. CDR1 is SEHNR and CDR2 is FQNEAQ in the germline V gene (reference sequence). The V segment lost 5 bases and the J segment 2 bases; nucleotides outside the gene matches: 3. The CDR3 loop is CASSGQGYNYGYTF. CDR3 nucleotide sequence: TGTGCCAGCAGCGGACAGGGGTACAACTATGGCTACACCTTC.

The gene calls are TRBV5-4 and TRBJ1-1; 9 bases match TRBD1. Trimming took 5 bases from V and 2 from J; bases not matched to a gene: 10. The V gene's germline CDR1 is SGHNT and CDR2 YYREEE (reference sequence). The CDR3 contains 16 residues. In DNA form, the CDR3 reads TGTGCCAGCAGTATACAGGGGGCGCATAGCAACACTGAAGCTTTCTTT. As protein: CASSIQGAHSNTEAFF.

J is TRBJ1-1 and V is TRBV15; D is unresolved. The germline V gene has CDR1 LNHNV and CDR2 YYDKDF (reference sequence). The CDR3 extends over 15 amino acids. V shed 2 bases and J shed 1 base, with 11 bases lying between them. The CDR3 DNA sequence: TGTGCCACCAGCAGATTAGACGGCTGGAACACTGAAGCTTTCTTT. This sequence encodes CATSRLDGWNTEAFF.

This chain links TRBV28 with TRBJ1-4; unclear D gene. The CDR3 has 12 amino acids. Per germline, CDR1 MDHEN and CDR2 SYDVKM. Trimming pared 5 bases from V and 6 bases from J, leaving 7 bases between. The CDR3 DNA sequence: TGTGCCAGCAGTGGCGCAGATGAAAAACTGTTTTTT. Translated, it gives CASSGADEKLFF. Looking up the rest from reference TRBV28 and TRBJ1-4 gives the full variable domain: DVKVTQSSRYLVKRTGEKVFLECVQDMDHENMFWYRQDPGLGLRLIYFSYDVKMKEKGDIPEGYSVSREKKERFSLILESASTNQTSMYLCASSGADEKLFFGSGTQLSVL.

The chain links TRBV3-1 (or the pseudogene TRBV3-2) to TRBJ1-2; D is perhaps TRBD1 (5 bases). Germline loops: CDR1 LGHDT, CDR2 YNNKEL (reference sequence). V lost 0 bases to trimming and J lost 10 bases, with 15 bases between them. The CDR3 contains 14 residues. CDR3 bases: TGTGCCAGCAGCCAAGATCTCCAGGGTAACGCCTACACCTTC. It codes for CASSQDLQGNAYTF.

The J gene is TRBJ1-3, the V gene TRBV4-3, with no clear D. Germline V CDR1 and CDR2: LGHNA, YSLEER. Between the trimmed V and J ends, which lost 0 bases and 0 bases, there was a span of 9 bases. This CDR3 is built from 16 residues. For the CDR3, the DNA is TGCGCCAGCAGCCAAGAATGGGGAAGCTCTGGAAACACCATATATTTT. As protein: CASSQEWGSSGNTIYF.

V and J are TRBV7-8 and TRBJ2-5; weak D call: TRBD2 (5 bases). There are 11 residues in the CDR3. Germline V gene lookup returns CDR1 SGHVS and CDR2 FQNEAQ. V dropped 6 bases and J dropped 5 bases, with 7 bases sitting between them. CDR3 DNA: TGTGCCAGCAGGCGAGGGGAGACCCAGTACTTC. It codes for CASRRGETQYF.

The DNA for the CDR3 is TGTGCCAGCAGCCAAGATTTGGGACTGGGTATGGATACGCAGTATTTT. Translating it yields CASSQDLGLGMDTQYF. The chain joins TRBV3-1 (or the pseudogene TRBV3-2) to TRBJ2-3; the D gene is possibly TRBD2 (6 bases). CDR3 length: 16 residues. The V gene's germline CDR1 is LGHDT and CDR2 YNNKEL (reference sequence). V gave up 0 bases and J gave up 6 bases, with 16 bases separating them.

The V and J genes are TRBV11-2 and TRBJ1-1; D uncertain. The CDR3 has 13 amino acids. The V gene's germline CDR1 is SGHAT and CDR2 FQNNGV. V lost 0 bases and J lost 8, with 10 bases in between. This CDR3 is CASSLDRAGEAFF. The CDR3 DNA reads TGTGCCAGCAGCTTAGATCGAGCCGGGGAAGCTTTCTTT.

The CDR3 DNA sequence: TGCGCCAGCAGCTTGGCCGGAGGGAACACTGAAGCTTTCTTT. Translated, it gives CASSLAGGNTEAFF. V and J are TRBV5-1 and TRBJ1-1, with D hard to call. Germline V lookup: CDR1 SGHRS, CDR2 YFSETQ. Trimming took off 0 bases at V and 1 base at J, with 7 bases between the two ends. The CDR3 has 14 residues.